This entry lists 29 T cell receptor beta chains sequenced from one sample in a study of blood T cell repertoires in COVID-19. Clones were read by immunoSEQ multiplex PCR, and TCRdb kept only the in-frame ones, dropping some. The table shows 200,000 or so clones, with 60% to 80% occurring only once. Sequenced sample: peripheral blood. Every receptor here comes from a man in his sixties with active or convalescent COVID-19.

The chain couples TRBV6-5 to TRBJ1-2; 10 bases are shared with TRBD1. The V gene's germline CDR1 is MNHEY and CDR2 SVGAGI. This CDR3 is 16 amino acids long. Trimming cost V 0 bases and J 1 base; bases outside gene matches: 2. CDR3 region: CASSYSRTGGNYGYTF. The CDR3, as DNA: TGTGCCAGCAGTTACTCCCGGACAGGGGGTAACTATGGCTACACCTTC.

This chain uses TRBV9 with TRBJ1-4; 10 nucleotides agree with TRBD1. CDR1 SGDLS and CDR2 YYNGEE come from the germline V gene. The CDR3 runs to 15 residues. V shed 3 bases, J shed 3 bases, and the junction held 2 bases outside the gene matches. CDR3 in amino acids: CASSDGQGANEKLFF. Written as DNA, the CDR3 is TGTGCCAGCAGCGACGGACAGGGGGCTAATGAAAAACTGTTTTTT.

This clone was counted at least ten times. The genes are TRBV27 and TRBJ2-3; 9 bases are a match to TRBD1. The CDR3 runs to 15 residues. V gave up 5 bases and J gave up 7 bases; unmatched junction bases: 10. Per the germline V gene, CDR1 is MNHEY and CDR2 is SMNVEV (reference sequence). The CDR3 region is CASSDRDREVHTQYF. CDR3 nucleotides: TGTGCCAGCAGTGATCGGGACAGGGAAGTACATACGCAGTATTTT.

The table lists this clone with a few counts. The V call is TRBV6-5, the J call TRBJ2-2; 7 bases agree with TRBD1. The CDR3 extends over 13 amino acids. Losses at the gene ends were 10 bases for V and 4 bases for J; bases not matched to a gene: 6. Per germline, CDR1 MNHEY and CDR2 SVGAGI. The CDR3 DNA reads as TGTGCCACCGACAGGGTTGGCACCGGGGAGCTGTTTTTT. The encoded protein is CATDRVGTGELFF.

This chain links TRBV18 with TRBJ2-7, with 7 bases identical to TRBD1. The germline gives CDR1 KGHSH, CDR2 LQKENI. The V and J ends lost 2 bases and 3 bases, in that order; junction bases with no gene match: 4. CDR3 length equals 14 residues. The CDR3 sequence is CASSPSTGLYEQYF. The CDR3 coding sequence is TGTGCCAGCTCACCATCGACAGGGCTCTACGAGCAGTACTTC.

CDR3 sequence reads: CASSQTGPGANVLTF. The CDR3 DNA is TGTGCCAGCAGCCAAACAGGACCTGGGGCCAACGTCCTGACTTTC. The J gene is TRBJ2-6, the V gene TRBV7-3; maybe TRBD1 (5 bases). In germline, CDR1 is SGHTA, CDR2 FQGTGA. V lost 5 bases to trimming and J lost 2 bases, with 10 bases between them. The CDR3 runs to 15 residues.

V usage is TRBV5-4 and J usage is TRBJ2-5; TRBD1 aligns across 7 bases. This CDR3 is built from 15 residues. The ends lost 5 bases at V and 4 bases at J; junction bases unmatched: 11. Germline CDR1 reads SGHNT; CDR2 reads YYREEE (reference sequence). This chain's CDR3 is CASSSVQGDGETQYF. The CDR3, as DNA: TGTGCCAGCAGTTCCGTCCAGGGGGATGGAGAGACCCAGTACTTC.

This clone was seen a handful of times. The chain links TRBV29-1 to TRBJ1-3, with no clear D. Germline lookup yields CDR1 SQVTM and CDR2 ANQGSEA. This CDR3 comprises 12 residues. Trimming removed 0 bases from V and 6 bases from J, with 6 bases in between. CDR3 coding DNA: TGCAGCGTTGAAGAACGGGTAAACACCATATATTTT. This codes for CSVEERVNTIYF.

The rearrangement uses TRBV7-7 and TRBJ2-3; D is uncertain. This CDR3 spans 14 amino acids. V was shortened by 3 bases and J by 1 base, with 8 bases between the two germline ends. Germline CDR1 is SSHAT and CDR2 is FNYEAQ (reference sequence). Here the CDR3 reads CASSFRVGTDTQYF. For the CDR3, the DNA is TGTGCCAGCAGCTTCCGCGTGGGCACAGATACGCAGTATTTT.

The gene calls are TRBV10-3 and TRBJ2-1; D call uncertain. CDR3 size: 15 residues. Germline CDR1 and CDR2: ENHRY and SYGVKD. V was shortened by 4 bases and J by 4 bases, with 14 bases between the two germline ends. The CDR3 protein is CAISAERDSYNEQFF. The CDR3 bases are TGTGCCATCAGTGCTGAGCGTGACTCTTACAATGAGCAGTTCTTC.

This sequence joins TRBV18 and TRBJ1-2; the match to TRBD1 covers 7 bases. Unmatched junction bases numbered 6, after V lost 3 bases and J lost 2 bases. The length of the CDR3 is 15 residues. Germline V gives CDR1 KGHSH, CDR2 LQKENI. The CDR3 is CASSPRDRENYGYTF. In DNA, the CDR3 is TGTGCCAGCTCACCCCGCGACAGGGAGAACTATGGCTACACCTTC.

This chain links TRBV7-2 with TRBJ2-3; D might be TRBD2 (6 bases). This CDR3 region has 14 residues. Germline loops: CDR1 SGHTA, CDR2 FQGNSA. Trimming shortened V by 5 bases and J by 5 bases, and 14 bases separated the two germline ends. The CDR3 is CASSREGRKDTQYF. CDR3 bases: TGTGCCAGCAGCAGAGAGGGGAGGAAAGATACGCAGTATTTT.

This chain connects TRBV28 to TRBJ1-2; TRBD1 is a possible D gene (6 bases). The CDR3 is made up of 16 amino acids. The germline V gene encodes CDR1 MDHEN and CDR2 SYDVKM. V was clipped by 3 bases and J by 0 bases, with 14 bases between them. The CDR3: CASSFPRQAPNYGYTF. CDR3 bases: TGTGCCAGCAGTTTTCCCCGACAGGCTCCTAACTATGGCTACACCTTC.

The V call is TRBV5-1, the J call TRBJ2-1; 10 positions agree with TRBD2. Per germline, CDR1 SGHRS and CDR2 YFSETQ. V lost 6 bases to trimming and J lost 9 bases; unmatched junction nucleotides: 6. CDR3 size: 13 residues. CDR3 nucleotide sequence: TGCGCCAGCAACCCAGCGGGAGGGCCTGAGCAGTTCTTC. Translating gives CASNPAGGPEQFF.

This clone was observed at least ten times. This sequence joins TRBV11-2 and TRBJ1-1; D is unresolved. Trimming shortened V by 3 bases and J by 7 bases, and 9 bases separated the two germline ends. The CDR3 loop spans 12 amino acids. Germline V CDR1 and CDR2: SGHAT, FQNNGV. CDR3 region: CASSFGLSEAFF. Here the CDR3 DNA reads TGTGCCAGCAGCTTTGGACTAAGTGAAGCTTTCTTT.

This chain uses TRBV6-5 with TRBJ1-3; the D is unclear. Germline V gives CDR1 MNHEY, CDR2 SVGAGI. Trimming removed 5 bases at V and 0 bases at J, with 8 bases between. This CDR3 is built from 14 residues. CDR3: CASSTDLSGNTIYF. The CDR3 bases are TGTGCCAGCAGTACAGACCTCTCTGGAAACACCATATATTTT.

The chain couples TRBV5-6 to TRBJ2-3; 7 bases agree with TRBD2. The junction had 7 bases not matched to a gene; V was cut back by 4 bases and J by 8 bases. CDR1 is SGHDT and CDR2 is YYEEEE in the germline V gene. This CDR3 region has 13 residues. CDR3 bases: TGTGCCAGCAGCCCGGTAGGGGAGGGTACGCAGTATTTT. Its translation is CASSPVGEGTQYF. Full variable domain (rest looked up from reference TRBV5-6 and TRBJ2-3): DAGVTQSPTHLIKTRGQQVTLRCSPKSGHDTVSWYQQALGQGPQFIFQYYEEEERQRGNFPDRFSGHQFPNYSSELNVNALLLGDSALYLCASSPVGEGTQYFGPGTRLTVL.

The gene calls are TRBV7-6 and TRBJ2-2; a weak D match, TRBD1 (5 bases). The germline V gene encodes CDR1 SGHVS and CDR2 FNYEAQ. The CDR3 sequence is 14 residues long. V lost 5 bases and J 0 bases, leaving 7 bases between the germline ends. The CDR3 bases are TGTGCCAGCAGCCAACAGGCGAACACCGGGGAGCTGTTTTTT. Encoded protein: CASSQQANTGELFF.

This clone was recorded a few times. The chain employs TRBV5-1 and TRBJ1-1, with no clear D. The germline CDR1 and CDR2 sequences are SGHRS and YFSETQ. Trimming shortened V by 0 bases and J by 1 base, and 13 bases separated the two germline ends. There are 16 residues in the CDR3. The CDR3 loop reads CASSLAVMASNTEAFF. CDR3 in DNA: TGCGCCAGCAGCTTGGCCGTTATGGCCTCGAACACTGAAGCTTTCTTT.

This CDR3 is CASSFSGVWGEQYF. CDR3 nucleotides: TGTGCCAGCAGCTTTTCAGGGGTCTGGGGCGAGCAGTACTTC. The chain has TRBV7-9 and TRBJ2-7, with a weak D call TRBD1 (6 bases). The CDR3 contains 14 residues. V dropped 3 bases and J dropped 6 bases, with 15 bases sitting between them. The germline V gene encodes CDR1 SEHNR and CDR2 FQNEAQ (reference sequence).

The chain is built from TRBV4-2 and TRBJ1-1; 12 bases are a match to TRBD1. V gave up 1 base and J gave up 4 bases; unmatched junction bases: 4. CDR3 length equals 16 residues. Germline V gene data show CDR1 as LGHNA and CDR2 as YNFKEQ. CDR3 sequence: CASSQGVGQGATEAFF. DNA for the CDR3: TGTGCCAGCAGCCAAGGAGTGGGACAGGGGGCCACTGAAGCTTTCTTT.

This chain joins TRBV12-2 and TRBJ2-1; the table's D call TRBD2 went unverified against the DNA. TRBV12-2 counts as a pseudogene. CDR3 length: 13 residues. The CDR3 bases are TGTGCAAGTCGCTGTACTAGCTTGCATGAGCAGTTCTTC. Translation: CASRCTSLHEQFF.

This clone was seen repeatedly, ten times or more. The chain links TRBV5-1 to TRBJ1-4; D is possibly TRBD1 (5 bases). Trimming stripped 7 bases from V and 5 bases from J, with 12 bases between. The germline V gene encodes CDR1 SGHRS and CDR2 YFSETQ. The CDR3 loop spans 13 amino acids. The CDR3 DNA reads TGCGCCAGCCAGACAGAAGCAAATGAAAAACTGTTTTTT. Protein sequence: CASQTEANEKLFF.

A few counts support this clone. The chain recombines TRBV11-2 with TRBJ2-7, with a weak D call TRBD1 (5 bases). The germline V gene encodes CDR1 SGHAT and CDR2 FQNNGV. This CDR3 is 16 amino acids long. V gave up 0 bases and J gave up 1 base, with 13 bases separating them. CDR3 nucleotide sequence: TGTGCCAGCAGCTTAGATGTTAGGGGCCTTTCCTACGAGCAGTACTTC. Its translation: CASSLDVRGLSYEQYF.

This clone has just one count. V usage is TRBV30 and J usage is TRBJ2-5; the D gene is possibly TRBD2 (5 bases). Trimming pared 2 bases from V and 7 bases from J, leaving 11 bases between. This CDR3 contains 12 residues. CDR1 and CDR2 from the germline V gene are GTSNPN and SVGIG (reference sequence). The CDR3 nucleotides are TGTGCCTGGAGTCGCGGAGAGGGGACCCAGTACTTC. This codes for CAWSRGEGTQYF.

The chain carries TRBV11-2 and TRBJ2-7; 9 bases align to TRBD2. V dropped 1 base and J dropped 6; count of bases not matched to a gene: 4. CDR3 size: 14 residues. Germline CDR1 is SGHAT and CDR2 is FQNNGV. The CDR3 sequence is CASSLGTSASEQYF. CDR3 DNA: TGTGCCAGCAGCTTAGGGACTAGCGCGAGCGAGCAGTACTTC.

This chain connects TRBV15 to TRBJ2-3; TRBD2 agrees at 15 bases. CDR3 length equals 20 residues. V shed 2 bases and J 0 bases; nucleotides not matched to a gene: 9. Germline V gives CDR1 LNHNV, CDR2 YYDKDF (reference sequence). In DNA, the CDR3 is TGTGCCACCAGCAGACCAGGACTAGCGGGAGGGCCGGGGAGCACAGATACGCAGTATTTT. Translation: CATSRPGLAGGPGSTDTQYF.

The V gene is TRBV28, the J gene TRBJ2-2; 10 bases fit TRBD1. The CDR3 extends over 14 amino acids. CDR1 is MDHEN and CDR2 is SYDVKM in the germline V gene. V lost 11 bases to trimming and J lost 5 bases; unmatched junction nucleotides: 8. CDR3: CAAQTGGRTGELFF. The CDR3 region has the DNA TGTGCCGCCCAGACAGGGGGCAGGACCGGGGAGCTGTTTTTT.

The gene calls are TRBV6-1 and TRBJ1-1, with a possible D match to TRBD1 (6 bases). Germline CDR1 is MNHNS and CDR2 is SASEGT. The CDR3 consists of 13 residues. Trimming shortened V by 1 base and J by 12 bases, and 15 bases separated the two germline ends. The CDR3 loop reads CASSEDPGTRSFF. CDR3 nucleotides: TGTGCCAGCAGTGAAGATCCCGGGACACGATCTTTCTTT.